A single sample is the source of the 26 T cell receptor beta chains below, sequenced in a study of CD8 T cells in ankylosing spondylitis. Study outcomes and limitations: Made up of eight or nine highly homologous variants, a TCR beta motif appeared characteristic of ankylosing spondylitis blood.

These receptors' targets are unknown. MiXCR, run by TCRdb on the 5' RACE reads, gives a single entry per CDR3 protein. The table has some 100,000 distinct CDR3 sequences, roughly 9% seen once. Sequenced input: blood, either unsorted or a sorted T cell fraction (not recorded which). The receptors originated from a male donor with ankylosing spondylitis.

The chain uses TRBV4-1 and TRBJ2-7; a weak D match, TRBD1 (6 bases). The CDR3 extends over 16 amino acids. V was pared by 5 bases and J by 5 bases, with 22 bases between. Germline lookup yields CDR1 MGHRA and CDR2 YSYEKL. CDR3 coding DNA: TGCGCCAGCAGCTCTTCTGGGCTGGCAGGGGAGAACGAGCAGTACTTC. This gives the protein CASSSSGLAGENEQYF.

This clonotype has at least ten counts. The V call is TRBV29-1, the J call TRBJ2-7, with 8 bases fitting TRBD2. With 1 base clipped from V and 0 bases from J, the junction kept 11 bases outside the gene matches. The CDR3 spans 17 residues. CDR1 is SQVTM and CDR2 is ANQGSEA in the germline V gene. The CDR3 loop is CSVEGVPGGSLSYEQYF. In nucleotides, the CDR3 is TGCAGCGTTGAAGGGGTCCCGGGGGGGAGCCTCTCCTACGAGCAGTACTTC.

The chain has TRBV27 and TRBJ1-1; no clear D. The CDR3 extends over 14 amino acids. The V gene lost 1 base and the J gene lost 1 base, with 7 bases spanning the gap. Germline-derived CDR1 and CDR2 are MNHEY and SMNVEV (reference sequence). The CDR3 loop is CASSLYLQNTEAFF. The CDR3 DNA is TGTGCCAGCAGTTTATACCTGCAGAACACTGAAGCTTTCTTT.

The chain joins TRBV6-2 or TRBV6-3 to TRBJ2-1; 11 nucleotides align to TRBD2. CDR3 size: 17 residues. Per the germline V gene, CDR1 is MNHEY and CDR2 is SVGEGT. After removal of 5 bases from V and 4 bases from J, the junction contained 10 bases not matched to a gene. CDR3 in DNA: TGTGCCAGCAGTAAAACTAGCGGGAGAAGCCGGTACAATGAGCAGTTCTTC. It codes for CASSKTSGRSRYNEQFF.

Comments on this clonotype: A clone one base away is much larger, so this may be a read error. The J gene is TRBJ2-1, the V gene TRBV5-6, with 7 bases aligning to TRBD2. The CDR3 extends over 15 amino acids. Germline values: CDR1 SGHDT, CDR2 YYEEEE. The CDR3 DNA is TGTCCCAGCAGCCTCCTAGCGGCTATAATCAATGAGCAGTTCTTC. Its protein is CPSSLLAAIINEQFF.

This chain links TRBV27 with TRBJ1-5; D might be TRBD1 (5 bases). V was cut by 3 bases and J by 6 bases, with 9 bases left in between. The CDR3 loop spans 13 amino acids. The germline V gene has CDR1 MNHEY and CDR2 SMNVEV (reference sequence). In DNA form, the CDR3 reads TGTGCCAGCAGTTTTTTAGGGGCTCAGCCCCAGCATTTT. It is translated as CASSFLGAQPQHF.

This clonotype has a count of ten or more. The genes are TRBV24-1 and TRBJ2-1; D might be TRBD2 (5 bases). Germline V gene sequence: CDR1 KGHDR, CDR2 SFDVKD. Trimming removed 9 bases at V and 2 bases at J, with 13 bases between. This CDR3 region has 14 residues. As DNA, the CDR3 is TGTGCCACCGGGCCTAGCTCCCCCTACAATGAGCAGTTCTTC. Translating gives CATGPSSPYNEQFF.

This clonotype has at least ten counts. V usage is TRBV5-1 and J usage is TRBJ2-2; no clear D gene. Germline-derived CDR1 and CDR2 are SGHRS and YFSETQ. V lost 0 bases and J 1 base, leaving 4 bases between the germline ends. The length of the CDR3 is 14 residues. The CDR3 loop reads CASSLGQNTGELFF. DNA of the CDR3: TGCGCCAGCAGCTTGGGACAGAACACCGGGGAGCTGTTTTTT.

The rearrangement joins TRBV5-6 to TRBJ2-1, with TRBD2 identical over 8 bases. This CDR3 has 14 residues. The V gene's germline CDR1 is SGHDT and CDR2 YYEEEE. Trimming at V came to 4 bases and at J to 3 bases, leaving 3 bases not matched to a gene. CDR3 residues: CASSLGTSYNEQFF. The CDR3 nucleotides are TGTGCCAGCAGCCTGGGGACTAGCTACAATGAGCAGTTCTTC.

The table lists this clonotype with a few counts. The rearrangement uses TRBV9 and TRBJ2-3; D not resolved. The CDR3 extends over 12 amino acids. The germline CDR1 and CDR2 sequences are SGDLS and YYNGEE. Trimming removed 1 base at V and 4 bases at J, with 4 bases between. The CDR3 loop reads CASSVPADTQYF. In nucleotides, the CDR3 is TGTGCCAGCAGCGTACCCGCAGATACGCAGTATTTT.

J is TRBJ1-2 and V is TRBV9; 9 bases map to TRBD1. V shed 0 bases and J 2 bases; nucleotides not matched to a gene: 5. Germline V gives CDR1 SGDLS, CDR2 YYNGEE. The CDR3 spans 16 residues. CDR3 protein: CASSVGDRVLNYGYTF. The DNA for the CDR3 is TGTGCCAGCAGCGTAGGGGACAGGGTCCTCAACTATGGCTACACCTTC.

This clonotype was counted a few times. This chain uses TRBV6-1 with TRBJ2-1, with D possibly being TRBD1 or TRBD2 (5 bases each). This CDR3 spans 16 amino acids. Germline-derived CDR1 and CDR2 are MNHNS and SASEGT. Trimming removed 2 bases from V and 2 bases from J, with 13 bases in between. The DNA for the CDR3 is TGTGCCAGCAGTGAAATCTTGAGGGGCCCCTACAATGAGCAGTTCTTC. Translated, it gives CASSEILRGPYNEQFF.

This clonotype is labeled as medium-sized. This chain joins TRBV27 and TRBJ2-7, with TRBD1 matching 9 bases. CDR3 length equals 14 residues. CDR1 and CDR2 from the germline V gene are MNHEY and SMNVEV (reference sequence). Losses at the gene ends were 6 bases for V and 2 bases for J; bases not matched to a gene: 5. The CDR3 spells CASSHRTGAYEQYF. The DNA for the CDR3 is TGTGCCAGCAGCCATAGGACAGGGGCCTACGAGCAGTACTTC.

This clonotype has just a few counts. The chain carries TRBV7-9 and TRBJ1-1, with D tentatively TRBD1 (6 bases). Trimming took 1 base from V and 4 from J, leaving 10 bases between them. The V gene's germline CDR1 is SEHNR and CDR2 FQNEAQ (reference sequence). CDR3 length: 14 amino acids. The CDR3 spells CASSLEQGGTEAFF. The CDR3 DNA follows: TGTGCCAGCAGCTTAGAACAGGGCGGCACTGAAGCTTTCTTT.

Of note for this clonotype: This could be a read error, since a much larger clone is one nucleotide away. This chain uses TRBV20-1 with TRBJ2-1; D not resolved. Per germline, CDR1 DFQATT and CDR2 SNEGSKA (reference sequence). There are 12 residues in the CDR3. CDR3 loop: CSAIPQGNEQIF. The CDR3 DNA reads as TGCAGTGCTATTCCGCAAGGCAATGAGCAGATCTTC.

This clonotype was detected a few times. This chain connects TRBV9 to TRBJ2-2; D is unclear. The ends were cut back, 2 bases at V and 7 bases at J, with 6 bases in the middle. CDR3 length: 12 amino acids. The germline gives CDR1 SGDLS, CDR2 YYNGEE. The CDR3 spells CASSVGGGELFF. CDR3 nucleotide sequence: TGTGCCAGCAGCGTCGGTGGCGGGGAGCTGTTTTTT.

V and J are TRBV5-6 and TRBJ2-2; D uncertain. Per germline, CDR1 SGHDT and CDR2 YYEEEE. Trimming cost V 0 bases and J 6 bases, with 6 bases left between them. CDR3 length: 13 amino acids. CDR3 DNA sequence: TGTGCCAGCAGCTTGGTGGGCGCCGGGGAGCTGTTTTTT. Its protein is CASSLVGAGELFF.

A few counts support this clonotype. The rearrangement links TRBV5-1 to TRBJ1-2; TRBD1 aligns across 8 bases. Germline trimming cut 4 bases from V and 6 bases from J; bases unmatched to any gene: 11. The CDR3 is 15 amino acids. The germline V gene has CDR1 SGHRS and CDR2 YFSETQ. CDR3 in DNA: TGCGCCAGCAGCATTGACAGGGGCCCTTTACATGGCTACACCTTC. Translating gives CASSIDRGPLHGYTF. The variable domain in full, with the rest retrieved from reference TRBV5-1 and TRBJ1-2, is KAGVTQTPRYLIKTRGQQVTLSCSPISGHRSVSWYQQTPGQGLQFLFEYFSETQRNKGNFPGRFSGRQFSNSRSEMNVSTLELGDSALYLCASSIDRGPLHGYTFGSGTRLTVV.

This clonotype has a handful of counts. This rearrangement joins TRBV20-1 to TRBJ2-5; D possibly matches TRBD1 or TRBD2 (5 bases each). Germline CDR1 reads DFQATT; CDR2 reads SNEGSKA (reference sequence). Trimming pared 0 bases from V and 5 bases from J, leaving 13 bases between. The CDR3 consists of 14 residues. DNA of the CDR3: TGCAGTGCTAGAGACAGGGACCCGGCGGAGACCCAGTACTTC. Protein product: CSARDRDPAETQYF.

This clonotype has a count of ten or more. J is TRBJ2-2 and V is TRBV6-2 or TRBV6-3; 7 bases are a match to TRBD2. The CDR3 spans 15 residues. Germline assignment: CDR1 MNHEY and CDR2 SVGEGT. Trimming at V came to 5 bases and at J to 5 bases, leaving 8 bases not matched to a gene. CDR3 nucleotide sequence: TGTGCCAGCAGTAAAACTAGCGATCCAACCGGGGAGCTGTTTTTT. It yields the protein CASSKTSDPTGELFF.

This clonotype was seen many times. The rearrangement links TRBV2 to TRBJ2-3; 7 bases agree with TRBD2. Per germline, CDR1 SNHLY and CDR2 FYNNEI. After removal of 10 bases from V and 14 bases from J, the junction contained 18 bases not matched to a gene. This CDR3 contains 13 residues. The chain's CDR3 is CAILGETGTNPYF. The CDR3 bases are TGTGCCATCTTGGGGGAGACCGGGACTAATCCGTATTTT.

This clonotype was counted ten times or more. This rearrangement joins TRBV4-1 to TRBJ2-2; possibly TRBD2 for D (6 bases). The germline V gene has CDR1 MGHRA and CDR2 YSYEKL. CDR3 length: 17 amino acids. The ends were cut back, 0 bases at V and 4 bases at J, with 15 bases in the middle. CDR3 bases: TGCGCCAGCAGCCAAGATCTCGTGACTAGGGTCACCGGGGAGCTGTTTTTT. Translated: CASSQDLVTRVTGELFF.

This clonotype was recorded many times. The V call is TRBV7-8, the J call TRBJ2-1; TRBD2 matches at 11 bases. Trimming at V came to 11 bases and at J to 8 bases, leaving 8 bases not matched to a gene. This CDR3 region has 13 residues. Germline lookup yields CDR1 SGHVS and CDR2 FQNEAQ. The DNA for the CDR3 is TGTGCCGCAACTAGCGGGAGACTCTATGAGCAGTTCTTC. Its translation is CAATSGRLYEQFF.

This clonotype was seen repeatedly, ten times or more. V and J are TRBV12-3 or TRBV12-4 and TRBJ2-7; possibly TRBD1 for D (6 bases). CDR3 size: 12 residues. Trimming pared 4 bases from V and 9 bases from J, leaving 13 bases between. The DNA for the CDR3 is TGTGCCAGCAGTTCCCTAGGACAGCCGCAGTACTTC. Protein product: CASSSLGQPQYF.

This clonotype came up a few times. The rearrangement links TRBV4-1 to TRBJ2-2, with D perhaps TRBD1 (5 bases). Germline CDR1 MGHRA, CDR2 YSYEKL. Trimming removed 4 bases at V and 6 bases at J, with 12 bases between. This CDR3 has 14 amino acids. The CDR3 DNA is TGCGCCAGCAGCCTAATAGGGGCCCCCGGGGAGCTGTTTTTT. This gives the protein CASSLIGAPGELFF.

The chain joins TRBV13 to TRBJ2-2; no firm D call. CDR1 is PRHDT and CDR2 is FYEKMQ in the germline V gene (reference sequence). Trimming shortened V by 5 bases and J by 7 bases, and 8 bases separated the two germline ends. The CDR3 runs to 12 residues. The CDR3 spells CASSLRGGELFF. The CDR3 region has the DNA TGTGCCAGCAGCCTGAGAGGCGGGGAGCTGTTTTTT.